One and the same sample provided the 22 T cell receptor beta chains below, sequenced in a study of siplizumab effects on memory and regulatory T cells (dated by TCRdb to the late 2010s). The library was prepared using the immunoSEQ multiplex PCR assay. TCRdb took over this immuneACCESS table, retaining in-frame rearrangements with V and J assigned. Such tables are incomplete; in checked studies, under half of the missing clones stem from an unresolved V gene, and the remainder is unexplained. Recorded for this sample are over 65,000 clones; over 90% of them occurred a single time. Roughly 18% of the sample is held by the ten biggest clonotypes. The material sequenced was CD8+ T cells sorted from blood. The receptors shown here come from a human donor in good health.

This clone was detected once. The chain uses TRBV11-2 and TRBJ2-1; 13 positions agree with TRBD2. Trimming took 4 bases from V and 6 from J; bases not matched to a gene: 12. This CDR3 contains 18 residues. Germline assignment: CDR1 SGHAT and CDR2 FQNNGV. The CDR3 spells CASSSRTSGSRGSNEQFF. The DNA for the CDR3 is TGTGCCAGCAGCTCCAGGACTAGCGGGAGTAGGGGGAGCAATGAGCAGTTCTTC.

This clone was found once. This chain uses TRBV9 with TRBJ2-3, with D uncertain. The CDR3 is 15 amino acids. Trimming shortened V by 4 bases and J by 1 base, and 13 bases separated the two germline ends. The germline CDR1 and CDR2 sequences are SGDLS and YYNGEE. CDR3 in amino acids: CASSPAPARTDTQYF. As DNA, the CDR3 is TGTGCCAGCAGCCCTGCCCCGGCCCGCACAGATACGCAGTATTTT.

In DNA form, the CDR3 reads TGTGCCAGCAGGCCTATTGACAGGGGCCCCTTCTACGAGCAGTACTTC. Translation: CASRPIDRGPFYEQYF. V usage is TRBV28 and J usage is TRBJ2-7, with 8 positions matching TRBD1. Germline trimming cut 6 bases from V and 3 bases from J; bases unmatched to any gene: 13. There are 16 residues in the CDR3. Germline CDR1 and CDR2: MDHEN and SYDVKM.

This rearrangement joins TRBV25-1 to TRBJ1-1; a possible D gene is TRBD1 (6 bases). Germline CDR1 is MGHDK and CDR2 is SYGVNS. The V gene lost 6 bases and the J gene lost 3 bases, with 11 bases spanning the gap. The CDR3 is 13 residues long. The DNA of the CDR3 is TGTGCCAGCAGAGACAGGCTTTACACTGAAGCTTTCTTT. This translates into CASRDRLYTEAFF. The variable domain in full, completed from reference TRBV25-1 and TRBJ1-1, reads EADIYQTPRYLVIGTGKKITLECSQTMGHDKMYWYQQDPGMELHLIHYSYGVNSTEKGDLSSESTVSRIRTEHFPLTLESARPSHTSQYLCASRDRLYTEAFFGQGTRLTVV.

This chain joins TRBV2 and TRBJ2-1; 7 nucleotides align to TRBD2. This CDR3 contains 17 residues. Germline V gene sequence: CDR1 SNHLY, CDR2 FYNNEI. The ends lost 11 bases at V and 1 base at J; junction bases unmatched: 17. The CDR3 bases are TGTGCCCAATCAAGGGGCTTGACGGGAGGTTCCTACAATGAGCAGTTCTTC. Its translation is CAQSRGLTGGSYNEQFF.

The chain couples TRBV2 to TRBJ1-2; 9 bases map to TRBD1. Germline loops: CDR1 SNHLY, CDR2 FYNNEI. V was pared by 4 bases and J by 4 bases, with 7 bases of the junction left unmatched. The CDR3 runs 15 residues. The CDR3, as DNA: TGTGCCAGCAGTGGAGGACAGGGGATAGGCTATGGCTACACCTTC. Amino acids: CASSGGQGIGYGYTF.

The rearrangement joins TRBV9 to TRBJ1-5, with a tentative D call TRBD1 (5 bases). Germline lookup yields CDR1 SGDLS and CDR2 YYNGEE. The CDR3 is 17 amino acids. Deletions cut 0 bases from V and 0 bases from J, with 13 bases between. The CDR3: CASSVGGDLYSNQPQHF. CDR3 coding DNA: TGTGCCAGCAGCGTAGGGGGGGACCTCTATAGCAATCAGCCCCAGCATTTT.

This chain links TRBV7-8 with TRBJ1-5; D is possibly TRBD1 (6 bases). Germline V CDR1 and CDR2: SGHVS, FQNEAQ. CDR3 length equals 16 residues. With 3 bases removed from V and 0 bases from J, the gap between germline ends came to 12 bases. The CDR3 sequence is CASSFLHRVSNQPQHF. CDR3 bases: TGTGCCAGCAGCTTCCTCCACAGGGTTAGCAATCAGCCCCAGCATTTT.

The gene calls are TRBV27 and TRBJ2-7; no firm D call. V shed 4 bases and J shed 2 bases, with 9 bases lying between them. From germline, CDR1 is MNHEY and CDR2 SMNVEV (reference sequence). The CDR3 is made up of 13 amino acids. CDR3 in DNA: TGTGCCAGCAGTTCAACGGCCGCCTACGAGCAGTACTTC. Translation: CASSSTAAYEQYF.

The gene calls are TRBV6-1 and TRBJ2-1; no definite D call. Germline CDR1 is MNHNS and CDR2 is SASEGT. The CDR3 sequence is 14 residues long. V dropped 1 base and J dropped 2 bases, with 6 bases sitting between them. This CDR3 is CASSEEETYNEQFF. The CDR3 coding sequence is TGTGCCAGCAGTGAAGAGGAAACCTACAATGAGCAGTTCTTC.

This chain links TRBV7-2 with TRBJ2-7; D not certain. There are 12 residues in the CDR3. CDR1 SGHTA and CDR2 FQGNSA come from the germline V gene. Trimming removed 4 bases from V and 5 bases from J, with 9 bases in between. The CDR3 DNA is TGTGCCAGCAGCTCCCGCCCCGACGAGCAGTACTTC. Protein product: CASSSRPDEQYF.

The rearrangement joins TRBV27 to TRBJ1-1; D is uncertain. Between the trimmed V and J ends, which lost 4 bases and 9 bases, there was a span of 21 bases. Germline-derived CDR1 and CDR2 are MNHEY and SMNVEV (reference sequence). This CDR3 region has 15 residues. The CDR3: CASSSTNLPGPQAFF. CDR3 coding DNA: TGTGCCAGCAGTTCTACTAACTTACCCGGGCCTCAAGCTTTCTTT.

This chain connects TRBV28 to TRBJ1-1; the D gene is possibly TRBD1 (5 bases). The CDR3 loop spans 13 amino acids. Germline V CDR1 and CDR2: MDHEN, SYDVKM. V was shortened by 5 bases and J by 1 base, with 8 bases between the two germline ends. The CDR3 spells CASSITGNTEAFF. CDR3 DNA sequence: TGTGCCAGCAGTATAACAGGGAACACTGAAGCTTTCTTT. Filled out from reference TRBV28 and TRBJ1-1, the complete variable domain reads DVKVTQSSRYLVKRTGEKVFLECVQDMDHENMFWYRQDPGLGLRLIYFSYDVKMKEKGDIPEGYSVSREKKERFSLILESASTNQTSMYLCASSITGNTEAFFGQGTRLTVV.

The chain carries TRBV7-6 and TRBJ2-5; 14 nucleotides match TRBD2. Germline V gives CDR1 SGHVS, CDR2 FNYEAQ. Trimming took 5 bases from V and 5 from J; bases not matched to a gene: 7. The CDR3 has 16 amino acids. In nucleotides, the CDR3 is TGTGCCAGCAGCCTAAGACTAGCGGGAGGGGGGGAGACCCAGTACTTC. Translating gives CASSLRLAGGGETQYF.

The chain recombines TRBV25-1 with TRBJ2-6, with D unresolved. V was pared by 3 bases and J by 0 bases, with 6 bases between. Germline V gene lookup returns CDR1 MGHDK and CDR2 SYGVNS. This CDR3 contains 15 residues. The CDR3 is CASSDLTSGANVLTF. CDR3 sequence (DNA): TGTGCCAGCAGTGATCTTACCTCTGGGGCCAACGTCCTGACTTTC.

The rearrangement uses TRBV4-2 and TRBJ2-5; D perhaps matches TRBD2 (7 bases). The CDR3 covers 16 residues. Trimming stripped 6 bases from V and 4 bases from J, with 21 bases between. CDR1 and CDR2 (germline): LGHNA, YNFKEQ. Here the CDR3 DNA reads TGTGCCAGCAGGGAAGGGGGGGGGAGTGGGAGAGAGACCCAGTACTTC. It encodes CASREGGGSGRETQYF.

The chain employs TRBV11-3 and TRBJ2-7; D uncertain. The V gene's germline CDR1 is SGHNT and CDR2 YENEEA. Deletions cut 5 bases from V and 2 bases from J, with 22 bases between. CDR3 length equals 17 residues. CDR3 loop: CASSPSYKGRWPYEQYF. CDR3 bases: TGTGCCAGCAGCCCGAGCTATAAGGGAAGGTGGCCCTACGAGCAGTACTTC.

The V and J genes are TRBV10-2 and TRBJ2-7; D is ambiguous. The CDR3 is 12 residues long. The germline V and J ends were trimmed by 8 bases and 2 bases, with 10 bases remaining between them. Germline V gives CDR1 WSHSY, CDR2 SAAADI. The chain's CDR3 is CASGISTYEQYF. The DNA of the CDR3 is TGCGCCAGCGGCATCTCCACCTACGAGCAGTACTTC.

The chain recombines TRBV30 with TRBJ1-1; D gene ambiguous. The CDR3 has 10 amino acids. The germline V gene encodes CDR1 GTSNPN and CDR2 SVGIG (reference sequence). Trimming pared 5 bases from V and 5 bases from J, leaving 6 bases between. DNA of the CDR3: TGTGCCTGGGGGGTGACTGAAGCTTTCTTT. It codes for CAWGVTEAFF.

The chain combines TRBV7-9 with TRBJ2-7, with 10 bases matching TRBD1. V gave up 6 bases and J gave up 7 bases; unmatched junction bases: 9. The CDR3 spans 14 residues. CDR1 and CDR2 from the germline V gene are SEHNR and FQNEAQ (reference sequence). The CDR3 reads CASSLRQGAEEQYF. The CDR3 DNA sequence: TGTGCCAGCAGTCTGCGACAGGGGGCGGAAGAGCAGTACTTC.

The V gene is TRBV5-8, the J gene TRBJ2-7, with D unclear. CDR1 is SGHTS and CDR2 is YDEGEE in the germline V gene. The CDR3 has 12 amino acids. The germline V and J ends were trimmed by 4 bases and 6 bases, with 11 bases remaining between them. The CDR3 spells CASSLALIEQYF. The CDR3 DNA reads as TGTGCCAGCAGCCTCGCACTTATCGAGCAGTACTTC.

The chain carries TRBV4-1 and TRBJ1-3, with 7 bases lining up with TRBD1. This CDR3 contains 16 residues. The trim removed 1 base at V and 2 bases at J, leaving 5 bases unmatched. Germline CDR1 and CDR2: MGHRA and YSYEKL. CDR3: CASSQGPTGTGNTIYF. CDR3 coding DNA: TGCGCCAGCAGCCAAGGGCCGACAGGGACTGGAAACACCATATATTTT.